The 16 T cell receptor beta chains presented below share a single source sample, sequenced in a study of CD8 T cells in Susac syndrome. Reverse transcription used roughly 0.5 to 1 ug RNA and random hexamers. MiXCR, run by TCRdb on the immunoSEQ multiplex PCR reads, gives a single entry per CDR3 protein. This sample yields 150,000 to 200,000 distinct CDR3 sequences, of which roughly 95% are seen a single time; about 0.1% belongs to the top ten. The sample taken for sequencing was CD4+ T cells from PBMCs. Source of these receptors: a human donor with multiple sclerosis.

This chain joins TRBV6-1 and TRBJ2-6; either TRBD1 or TRBD2 may fit D (5 bases each). Germline V gives CDR1 MNHNS, CDR2 SASEGT. The CDR3 has 16 amino acids. The V end was cut by 6 bases, the J end by 0 bases, with 12 bases between. Here the CDR3 reads CASRTGTISGANVLTF. CDR3 sequence (DNA): TGTGCCAGCAGAACCGGGACGATCTCTGGGGCCAACGTCCTGACTTTC.

This chain links TRBV12-3 or TRBV12-4 with TRBJ1-5; 8 bases map to TRBD1. The CDR3 contains 16 residues. Germline trimming cut 7 bases from V and 2 bases from J; bases unmatched to any gene: 10. The CDR3, as DNA: TGTGCCAGCACCACCTCGGGACAGGTGGGCAATCAGCCCCAGCATTTT. Amino acids: CASTTSGQVGNQPQHF.

V gene TRBV7-9 combines with J gene TRBJ2-3, with D perhaps matching TRBD1 (5 bases). CDR3 length: 14 amino acids. Germline CDR1 is SEHNR and CDR2 is FQNEAQ (reference sequence). V lost 5 bases and J lost 0, with 9 bases in between. Here the CDR3 DNA reads TGTGCCAGCAGCCCTCAGGGCAGCACAGATACGCAGTATTTT. Translated: CASSPQGSTDTQYF.

This clonotype was counted once. The chain carries TRBV2 and TRBJ2-5; D not resolved. Germline V gene lookup returns CDR1 SNHLY and CDR2 FYNNEI. V dropped 8 bases and J dropped 3 bases, with 4 bases sitting between them. The CDR3 loop spans 10 amino acids. The chain's CDR3 is CASGEETQYF. The CDR3 bases are TGTGCCAGCGGAGAAGAGACCCAGTACTTC.

This clonotype was found once. The CDR3 loop reads CASSPPWVRSGNTIYF. Here the CDR3 DNA reads TGTGCCAGCAGTCCCCCTTGGGTTAGAAGTGGAAACACCATATATTTT. V and J are TRBV12-3 or TRBV12-4 and TRBJ1-3; D is ambiguous. The germline V and J ends were trimmed by 5 bases and 3 bases, with 17 bases remaining between them. The CDR3 contains 16 residues.

The chain has TRBV12-3 or TRBV12-4 and TRBJ1-1; D is ambiguous. V dropped 2 bases and J dropped 0 bases, with 10 bases sitting between them. The CDR3 is 15 amino acids. The CDR3 nucleotides read TGTGCCAGCAGTTTATATGGGTTTGTGAACACTGAAGCTTTCTTT. Its protein product is CASSLYGFVNTEAFF.

The chain is built from TRBV5-8 and TRBJ1-5, with D possibly matching TRBD1 (5 bases). Trimming took off 1 base at V and 2 bases at J, with 16 bases between the two ends. Germline V gives CDR1 SGHTS, CDR2 YDEGEE. There are 17 residues in the CDR3. CDR3 DNA sequence: TGTGCCAGCAGCTTGTATCAAGGAGGGGAAGGCAATCAGCCCCAGCATTTT. It is translated as CASSLYQGGEGNQPQHF. The full variable domain, in which reference TRBV5-8 and TRBJ1-5 provide the parts outside the CDR3, is EAGVTQSPTHLIKTRGQQATLRCSPISGHTSVYWYQQALGLGLQFLLWYDEGEERNRGNFPPRFSGRQFPNYSSELNVNALELEDSALYLCASSLYQGGEGNQPQHFGDGTRLSIL.

The gene calls are TRBV28 and TRBJ1-2; D possibly corresponds to TRBD1 (6 bases). This CDR3 has 15 residues. Trimming removed 4 bases from V and 8 bases from J, with 20 bases in between. Germline loops: CDR1 MDHEN, CDR2 SYDVKM. CDR3 sequence: CASSSPNPGEWGYTF. CDR3 DNA sequence: TGTGCCAGCAGTTCACCCAACCCAGGGGAGTGGGGCTACACCTTC.

CDR3 sequence reads: CARSDPGTDTQYF. CDR3 bases: TGTGCCAGATCGGACCCGGGCACAGATACGCAGTATTTT. The V gene is TRBV2, the J gene TRBJ2-3; D uncertain. This CDR3 comprises 13 residues. CDR1 and CDR2 from the germline V gene are SNHLY and FYNNEI. V was trimmed by 9 bases and J by 1 base, leaving 11 bases between them.

The rearrangement links TRBV3-1 to TRBJ1-1, with unresolved D. Trimming took 1 base from V and 1 from J, leaving 13 bases between them. The length of the CDR3 is 16 residues. Germline V gene data show CDR1 as LGHDT and CDR2 as YNNKEL (reference sequence). The CDR3 sequence is CASSQGVLGTNTEAFF. CDR3 in DNA: TGTGCCAGCAGCCAAGGTGTGTTGGGAACGAACACTGAAGCTTTCTTT.

This chain connects TRBV20-1 to TRBJ1-2; a weak D match, TRBD1 (5 bases). Germline values: CDR1 DFQATT, CDR2 SNEGSKA (reference sequence). The CDR3 sequence is 13 residues long. V was cut by 1 base and J by 3 bases, with 9 bases left in between. The CDR3 reads CSARGGADYGYTF. The CDR3, as DNA: TGCAGTGCTAGAGGTGGGGCGGACTATGGCTACACCTTC.

The chain employs TRBV19 and TRBJ2-2, with a weak D call TRBD1 (6 bases). Germline V gives CDR1 LNHDA, CDR2 SQIVND (reference sequence). V dropped 11 bases and J dropped 2 bases, with 21 bases sitting between them. The CDR3 consists of 16 residues. CDR3 coding DNA: TGTGCCTGCTTCTTAACAGGGAGTGGCAACACCGGGGAGCTGTTTTTT. Translating it yields CACFLTGSGNTGELFF. Complete variable domain (other parts from reference TRBV19 and TRBJ2-2): DGGITQSPKYLFRKEGQNVTLSCEQNLNHDAMYWYRQDPGQGLRLIYYSQIVNDFQKGDIAEGYSVSREKKESFPLTVTSAQKNPTAFYLCACFLTGSGNTGELFFGEGSRLTVL.

V and J are TRBV6-2 or TRBV6-3 and TRBJ2-1, with a weak D call TRBD2 (5 bases). V dropped 2 bases and J dropped 8 bases, with 10 bases sitting between them. Germline assignment: CDR1 MNHEY and CDR2 SVGEGT. The CDR3 totals 13 residues. The CDR3 loop reads CASSYDYGYEQFF. As DNA, the CDR3 is TGTGCCAGCAGTTACGACTATGGCTATGAGCAGTTCTTC.

J is TRBJ2-5 and V is TRBV5-1; 10 bases are a match to TRBD2. The V and J ends lost 3 bases and 0 bases, in that order; junction bases with no gene match: 11. The CDR3 contains 18 residues. The V gene's germline CDR1 is SGHRS and CDR2 YFSETQ. The CDR3, as DNA: TGCGCCAGCAGCTCTGGACTAGCGGCCATTGGGTACCAAGAGACCCAGTACTTC. It specifies CASSSGLAAIGYQETQYF.

This clonotype was seen just once. The gene calls are TRBV27 and TRBJ1-1; no clear D gene. Germline assignment: CDR1 MNHEY and CDR2 SMNVEV (reference sequence). This CDR3 region has 12 residues. Trimming removed 2 bases from V and 6 bases from J, with 7 bases in between. The CDR3 is CASSLQTAEAFF. The CDR3 DNA reads TGTGCCAGCAGTTTACAGACGGCTGAAGCTTTCTTT.

The chain links TRBV29-1 to TRBJ2-2; D is ambiguous. Trimming stripped 4 bases from V and 2 bases from J, with 14 bases between. This CDR3 has 15 amino acids. The germline CDR1 and CDR2 sequences are SQVTM and ANQGSEA. The CDR3 sequence: CSVVMWRSNTGELFF. Here the CDR3 DNA reads TGCAGCGTTGTAATGTGGCGGTCTAACACCGGGGAGCTGTTTTTT.